The clone carrying this T cell receptor beta chain was seen a handful of times. Antigen unknown. The J segment lost 7 bases and the V segment lost 2 bases, leaving 11 bases of the junction unmatched. Germline V gene lookup returns CDR1 SGHDT and CDR2 YYEEEE. This CDR3 region has 16 residues. The sample is drawn from a study of post-analysis software for immune sequencing data. About the research overall: The disease courses spanned relapsing-remitting, secondary progressive and progressive-relapsing forms of multiple sclerosis.

Prepared libraries of TCR beta cDNA carried unique molecular identifiers. T cells numbering about 0.85 to 11 million gave rise to around 500,000 cDNA molecules. TCRdb reprocessed the PCR reads via MiXCR and lists one record per CDR3 protein. The sample yields about 430,000 distinct CDR3 sequences, 30% to 40% seen once. Notes on the study in general: In patients, a few TRBV segments were more frequent than in controls, with TRBV5-6, TRBV5-1 and TRBV20-1 among them. People with multiple sclerosis had a significantly lower normalized Chao1 diversity than controls did.

This rearrangement joins TRBV5-6 to TRBJ2-3, with 9 bases aligning to TRBD1. This TCR was sampled from a girl aged 2-9 years with multiple sclerosis. Sequencing input: blood. CDR3 coding DNA: TGTGCCAGCAGCTTACCCGGGACAGGGATTCGGAATACGCAGTATTTT. Its protein product is CASSLPGTGIRNTQYF.